Listed here are 8 T cell receptor beta chains from one sample, sequenced in a study of T cell clones after liver transplantation. The repertoire was sequenced with immunoSEQ multiplex PCR; TCRdb's copy has only in-frame clones and lacks some. The top ten clones hold 0.47% of a sample with tens of thousands of clones, roughly four fifths of them seen once. Sequences were derived from CD4+ T cells from blood, sampled 45 to 46 months after liver transplant. The receptors derive from a human patient who received a liver transplant. A share of the T cells may be of graft donor origin.

The CDR3 region is CASSPDSTSTDTQYF. The DNA of the CDR3 is TGCGCCAGCAGCCCGGACAGTACTAGCACAGATACGCAGTATTTT. The chain links TRBV5-1 to TRBJ2-3, with a tentative D call TRBD1 (6 bases). Germline values: CDR1 SGHRS, CDR2 YFSETQ. Trimming took off 4 bases at V and 0 bases at J, with 12 bases between the two ends. The CDR3 runs to 15 residues. The full variable domain, with the rest looked up from reference TRBV5-1 and TRBJ2-3, is KAGVTQTPRYLIKTRGQQVTLSCSPISGHRSVSWYQQTPGQGLQFLFEYFSETQRNKGNFPGRFSGRQFSNSRSEMNVSTLELGDSALYLCASSPDSTSTDTQYFGPGTRLTVL.

The chain is built from TRBV5-1 and TRBJ2-3, with unresolved D. V was shortened by 4 bases and J by 1 base, with 10 bases between the two germline ends. There are 14 residues in the CDR3. The germline CDR1 and CDR2 sequences are SGHRS and YFSETQ. The CDR3 nucleotides are TGCGCCAGCAGCCTCCCTCGGGGCACAGATACGCAGTATTTT. Its translation is CASSLPRGTDTQYF. The complete variable domain, with remaining parts taken from reference TRBV5-1 and TRBJ2-3, reads KAGVTQTPRYLIKTRGQQVTLSCSPISGHRSVSWYQQTPGQGLQFLFEYFSETQRNKGNFPGRFSGRQFSNSRSEMNVSTLELGDSALYLCASSLPRGTDTQYFGPGTRLTVL.

This clone was observed at least ten times. This chain uses TRBV28 with TRBJ2-1; D unresolved. CDR3 size: 15 residues. Trimming took 8 bases from V and 0 from J, leaving 14 bases between them. Per germline, CDR1 MDHEN and CDR2 SYDVKM. CDR3 coding DNA: TGTGCCAGCGTTTATGGGCGGTACTCCTACAATGAGCAGTTCTTC. Protein sequence: CASVYGRYSYNEQFF.

The gene calls are TRBV7-6 and TRBJ2-7; 8 bases map to TRBD2. CDR1 and CDR2 from the germline V gene are SGHVS and FNYEAQ. V was clipped by 0 bases and J by 4 bases; unmatched bases: 5. The CDR3 has 15 residues. The CDR3 region has the DNA TGTGCCAGCAGCTTAGCGCGGGGGGCAGGGTACGAGCAGTACTTC. Translating it yields CASSLARGAGYEQYF.

The J gene is TRBJ2-1, the V gene TRBV7-9; D possibly corresponds to TRBD2 (6 bases). V was cut by 5 bases and J by 9 bases, with 14 bases left in between. CDR1 is SEHNR, CDR2 FQNEAQ, per germline (reference sequence). The CDR3 spans 13 residues. CDR3 sequence reads: CASSHIRESEQFF. The DNA for the CDR3 is TGTGCCAGCAGCCACATCCGGGAGAGTGAGCAGTTCTTC.

The chain recombines TRBV6-1 with TRBJ2-1; TRBD2 matches 7 bases. The CDR3 runs to 14 residues. Germline assignment: CDR1 MNHNS and CDR2 SASEGT. V shed 7 bases, J shed 6 bases, and the junction held 9 bases outside the gene matches. The CDR3 DNA reads as TGTGCCAGCATCCCCGGGGGGACTATCAATGAGCAGTTCTTC. Amino acid sequence: CASIPGGTINEQFF.

The CDR3 reads CASSPGQGSGTQYF. Written as DNA, the CDR3 is TGCGCCAGCAGCCCCGGACAGGGCTCTGGAACCCAGTACTTC. The chain links TRBV5-1 to TRBJ2-5; the match to TRBD1 covers 8 bases. This CDR3 has 14 amino acids. J was trimmed by 8 bases and V by 4 bases; bases with no gene match: 10. Germline loops: CDR1 SGHRS, CDR2 YFSETQ.

In DNA, the CDR3 is TGTGCCAGCAGGGGGGACAGTGACAACCAGCCCCAGCATTTT. The encoded protein is CASRGDSDNQPQHF. The gene calls are TRBV2 and TRBJ1-5; 7 nucleotides align to TRBD1. Per germline, CDR1 SNHLY and CDR2 FYNNEI. The CDR3 runs to 14 residues. Germline trimming cut 6 bases from V and 7 bases from J; bases unmatched to any gene: 9.